The 26 T cell receptor beta chains below come from one sample, sequenced in a study of blood T cell repertoires in COVID-19. Sequenced by immunoSEQ multiplex PCR; TCRdb stores in-frame clones only, minus some. The top ten hold approximately 2.4% of the sample, which has roughly 240,000 clones, 87% seen once. The sample was PBMCs or T cells enriched from blood (not recorded which). Receptors were obtained from a woman in her twenties or thirties with acute COVID-19.

This chain connects TRBV29-1 to TRBJ2-1; 8 bases are a match to TRBD1. This CDR3 spans 15 amino acids. V was pared by 3 bases and J by 10 bases, with 14 bases of the junction left unmatched. CDR1 is SQVTM, CDR2 ANQGSEA, per germline. CDR3 loop: CSVEDTGGFSQEQFF. CDR3 in DNA: TGCAGCGTTGAGGATACAGGGGGATTTTCACAGGAGCAGTTCTTC.

This clone has a single count. This chain connects TRBV18 to TRBJ1-4; D is uncertain. V lost 2 bases and J 0 bases, leaving 7 bases between the germline ends. The germline gives CDR1 KGHSH, CDR2 LQKENI. There are 15 residues in the CDR3. The CDR3 DNA reads as TGTGCCAGCTCACCAGTACAGTCAACTAATGAAAAACTGTTTTTT. It encodes CASSPVQSTNEKLFF.

The chain joins TRBV4-3 to TRBJ2-2; a possible D gene is TRBD2 (6 bases). The V and J ends lost 0 bases and 8 bases respectively, with 10 bases between them. Germline assignment: CDR1 LGHNA and CDR2 YSLEER. This CDR3 comprises 14 residues. CDR3 nucleotide sequence: TGCGCCAGCAGCCAAGAGGGGGGACCGGGGGAGCTGTTTTTT. It codes for CASSQEGGPGELFF.

This rearrangement joins TRBV19 to TRBJ1-2; no firm D call. The CDR3 extends over 13 amino acids. V gave up 0 bases and J gave up 8 bases, with 10 bases separating them. CDR1 is LNHDA, CDR2 SQIVND, per germline (reference sequence). This CDR3 is CASSIDRERGYTF. CDR3 nucleotides: TGTGCCAGTAGTATAGATAGGGAGCGCGGCTACACCTTC.

The table lists this clone with a few counts. This rearrangement joins TRBV21-1 to TRBJ1-3; TRBD1 was called by the table and not checked on the DNA. TRBV21-1 is a listed pseudogene. This CDR3 is 15 amino acids long. CDR3 region: CASPPLPRRSGTIYF. CDR3 bases: TGTGCCAGTCCCCCCCTCCCAAGACGGTCAGGCACCATATATTTT.

The chain recombines TRBV15 with TRBJ2-5; 10 nucleotides line up with TRBD2. The CDR3 has 15 residues. Germline values: CDR1 LNHNV, CDR2 YYDKDF (reference sequence). After removal of 5 bases from V and 4 bases from J, the junction contained 7 bases not matched to a gene. Here the CDR3 DNA reads TGTGCCACCAGCTCACTAGCGGGGATTGGAGAGACCCAGTACTTC. It specifies CATSSLAGIGETQYF.

The chain is built from TRBV5-6 and TRBJ2-5; a possible D gene is TRBD2 (5 bases). Deletions cut 0 bases from V and 5 bases from J, with 11 bases between. The CDR3 consists of 14 residues. Germline CDR1 is SGHDT and CDR2 is YYEEEE. The DNA for the CDR3 is TGTGCCAGCAGCTTGGCCGGGGTCACGGAGACCCAGTACTTC. As protein: CASSLAGVTETQYF.

This chain links TRBV4-1 with TRBJ1-6; TRBD1 matches 7 bases. CDR1 and CDR2 (germline): MGHRA, YSYEKL. The CDR3 is 16 amino acids. Trimming cost V 7 bases and J 4 bases; bases outside gene matches: 10. As DNA, the CDR3 is TGCGCCAGCACCCTCGGCCAGGGGGGTTATAATTCACCCCTCCACTTT. Translated: CASTLGQGGYNSPLHF.

This clone appeared a single time. The rearrangement links TRBV6-2 or TRBV6-3 to TRBJ2-1; TRBD2 matches at 14 bases. The trim removed 0 bases at V and 9 bases at J, leaving 10 bases unmatched. This CDR3 has 18 residues. Germline-derived CDR1 and CDR2 are MNHEY and SVGEGT. The CDR3 loop is CASSYSTSGGARDFEQFF. The DNA of the CDR3 is TGTGCCAGCAGTTACTCGACTAGCGGGGGGGCGAGGGACTTTGAGCAGTTCTTC.

The chain employs TRBV29-1 and TRBJ2-2; D gene unclear. Germline V lookup: CDR1 SQVTM, CDR2 ANQGSEA. With 4 bases removed from V and 1 base from J, the gap between germline ends came to 10 bases. This CDR3 has 14 residues. The chain's CDR3 is CSVVGQMNTGELFF. CDR3 bases: TGCAGCGTTGTTGGCCAGATGAACACCGGGGAGCTGTTTTTT.

This chain joins TRBV7-9 and TRBJ2-3; 14 bases agree with TRBD2. CDR1 and CDR2 from the germline V gene are SEHNR and FQNEAQ (reference sequence). The CDR3 is 15 amino acids. Trimming cost V 3 bases and J 5 bases; bases outside gene matches: 1. The CDR3 DNA sequence: TGTGCCAGCAGCTTGACTAGCGGGGGGGGAGATACGCAGTATTTT. Amino acid sequence: CASSLTSGGGDTQYF.

V and J are TRBV7-2 and TRBJ2-1; perhaps TRBD2 as D (6 bases). The V end lost 3 bases, the J end lost 2 bases, and 8 bases lay between the germline ends. Germline V lookup: CDR1 SGHTA, CDR2 FQGNSA. This CDR3 is 14 amino acids long. DNA of the CDR3: TGTGCCAGCAGCTTTAGCGGTACCTACAATGAGCAGTTCTTC. Translation: CASSFSGTYNEQFF.

V gene TRBV6-5 combines with J gene TRBJ1-1; D possibly corresponds to TRBD1 (5 bases). There are 13 residues in the CDR3. Trimming removed 10 bases from V and 0 bases from J, with 12 bases in between. The germline gives CDR1 MNHEY, CDR2 SVGAGI. This CDR3 is CATLGQLNTEAFF. In DNA form, the CDR3 reads TGTGCCACCCTGGGGCAGCTGAACACTGAAGCTTTCTTT.

CDR3 coding DNA: TGCGCCAGCAGCCATCCGGGAGGGGAGGGGGCTGAAGCTTTCTTT. It codes for CASSHPGGEGAEAFF. The V gene is TRBV4-1, the J gene TRBJ1-1; D might be TRBD1 (6 bases). The germline V and J ends were trimmed by 3 bases and 6 bases, with 17 bases remaining between them. Germline CDR1 is MGHRA and CDR2 is YSYEKL. The CDR3 extends over 15 amino acids.

The rearrangement links TRBV7-9 to TRBJ2-3; TRBD2 agrees at 12 bases. This CDR3 has 16 residues. Per germline, CDR1 SEHNR and CDR2 FQNEAQ (reference sequence). V was clipped by 7 bases and J by 6 bases; unmatched bases: 11. CDR3 coding DNA: TGTGCCAGCAATTCGCCCACTAGCGGGGGGCCGGATACGCAGTATTTT. Amino acid sequence: CASNSPTSGGPDTQYF.

This chain connects TRBV4-3 to TRBJ1-1; possible D gene TRBD1, 5 bases. V dropped 4 bases and J dropped 1 base, with 10 bases sitting between them. The CDR3 covers 14 residues. The germline CDR1 and CDR2 sequences are LGHNA and YSLEER. In nucleotides, the CDR3 is TGCGCCAGCAGCCGTTTGACAGAGAACACTGAAGCTTTCTTT. Amino acids: CASSRLTENTEAFF.

This clone appeared once. The CDR3: CSVNRQGNTGELFF. Written as DNA, the CDR3 is TGCAGCGTTAATAGACAGGGGAACACCGGGGAGCTGTTTTTT. This chain connects TRBV29-1 to TRBJ2-2; TRBD1 matches at 7 bases. Looked up from germline, CDR1 is SQVTM and CDR2 is ANQGSEA. The junction had 4 bases not matched to a gene; V was cut back by 5 bases and J by 1 base. This CDR3 region has 14 residues.

This chain links TRBV6-1 with TRBJ1-4, with 9 bases lining up with TRBD1. Germline CDR1 and CDR2: MNHNS and SASEGT. The CDR3 runs to 15 residues. The trim removed 5 bases at V and 7 bases at J, leaving 8 bases unmatched. The CDR3 DNA reads TGTGCCAGCAGTACGACAGGGGGGAGAGGTGAAAAACTGTTTTTT. Encoded protein: CASSTTGGRGEKLFF.

The CDR3, as DNA: TGCGCCAGCAGCTTGGGCGGTGCCTACAATGAGCAGTTCTTC. Its translation: CASSLGGAYNEQFF. This chain uses TRBV5-1 with TRBJ2-1; D is unresolved. Germline V gene data show CDR1 as SGHRS and CDR2 as YFSETQ. The CDR3 runs 14 residues. Trimming pared 0 bases from V and 2 bases from J, leaving 6 bases between. The full variable domain, in which reference TRBV5-1 and TRBJ2-1 provide the parts outside the CDR3, is KAGVTQTPRYLIKTRGQQVTLSCSPISGHRSVSWYQQTPGQGLQFLFEYFSETQRNKGNFPGRFSGRQFSNSRSEMNVSTLELGDSALYLCASSLGGAYNEQFFGPGTRLTVL.

The chain employs TRBV2 and TRBJ1-2; tentatively, D is TRBD1 (5 bases). The V and J ends lost 1 base and 4 bases respectively, with 7 bases between them. In germline, CDR1 is SNHLY, CDR2 FYNNEI. This CDR3 has 13 amino acids. The CDR3 loop is CASSEGGFYGYTF. CDR3 bases: TGTGCCAGCAGTGAAGGGGGCTTCTATGGCTACACCTTC.

The table lists this clone with a few counts. In the same sample, other DNA sequences code for this CDR3. The V gene is TRBV7-2, the J gene TRBJ1-4, with D hard to call. CDR3 length: 14 amino acids. The V and J ends lost 1 base and 4 bases respectively, with 7 bases between them. The V gene's germline CDR1 is SGHTA and CDR2 FQGNSA. The CDR3 region has the DNA TGTGCCAGCAGCTTAGGACGGAGTAATGAAAAACTGTTTTTT. Residues: CASSLGRSNEKLFF.

This chain connects TRBV7-2 to TRBJ2-3; a weak D match, TRBD2 (6 bases). Trimming shortened V by 0 bases and J by 6 bases, and 22 bases separated the two germline ends. This CDR3 spans 18 amino acids. Germline V lookup: CDR1 SGHTA, CDR2 FQGNSA. CDR3 loop: CASSLAGVNAGGMDTQYF. CDR3 DNA sequence: TGTGCCAGCAGCTTAGCAGGAGTAAATGCCGGGGGAATGGATACGCAGTATTTT.

The chain has TRBV6-5 and TRBJ2-7; unclear D gene. The CDR3 loop spans 13 amino acids. Per the germline V gene, CDR1 is MNHEY and CDR2 is SVGAGI. V dropped 4 bases and J dropped 0 bases, with 7 bases sitting between them. The CDR3, as DNA: TGTGCCAGCAGTTTCGTCAGCTCCTACGAGCAGTACTTC. Its protein is CASSFVSSYEQYF.

The genes are TRBV10-3 and TRBJ2-1; 7 nucleotides line up with TRBD2. The V gene's germline CDR1 is ENHRY and CDR2 SYGVKD. The CDR3 runs 16 residues. V lost 4 bases, J lost 1 base, and 7 bases stayed unmatched. The CDR3 spells CAISGGGGESYNEQFF. The CDR3 coding sequence is TGTGCCATCAGTGGAGGTGGGGGGGAATCCTACAATGAGCAGTTCTTC.

The chain couples TRBV4-2 to TRBJ2-3, with D tentatively TRBD1 (5 bases). The CDR3 has 15 residues. The V and J ends lost 1 base and 4 bases respectively, with 12 bases between them. Germline assignment: CDR1 LGHNA and CDR2 YNFKEQ. The CDR3 here is CASSQVEGEADTQYF. CDR3 coding DNA: TGTGCCAGCAGCCAAGTAGAAGGGGAAGCAGATACGCAGTATTTT.

The rearrangement uses TRBV7-2 and TRBJ2-1; 8 nucleotides agree with TRBD2. Trimming removed 5 bases from V and 3 bases from J; junction bases left unmatched: 9. This CDR3 spans 16 amino acids. The germline V gene has CDR1 SGHTA and CDR2 FQGNSA. The CDR3, as DNA: TGTGCCAGCAGCCCCCAACGGGGGGGCTTCTACAATGAGCAGTTCTTC. Translated: CASSPQRGGFYNEQFF.